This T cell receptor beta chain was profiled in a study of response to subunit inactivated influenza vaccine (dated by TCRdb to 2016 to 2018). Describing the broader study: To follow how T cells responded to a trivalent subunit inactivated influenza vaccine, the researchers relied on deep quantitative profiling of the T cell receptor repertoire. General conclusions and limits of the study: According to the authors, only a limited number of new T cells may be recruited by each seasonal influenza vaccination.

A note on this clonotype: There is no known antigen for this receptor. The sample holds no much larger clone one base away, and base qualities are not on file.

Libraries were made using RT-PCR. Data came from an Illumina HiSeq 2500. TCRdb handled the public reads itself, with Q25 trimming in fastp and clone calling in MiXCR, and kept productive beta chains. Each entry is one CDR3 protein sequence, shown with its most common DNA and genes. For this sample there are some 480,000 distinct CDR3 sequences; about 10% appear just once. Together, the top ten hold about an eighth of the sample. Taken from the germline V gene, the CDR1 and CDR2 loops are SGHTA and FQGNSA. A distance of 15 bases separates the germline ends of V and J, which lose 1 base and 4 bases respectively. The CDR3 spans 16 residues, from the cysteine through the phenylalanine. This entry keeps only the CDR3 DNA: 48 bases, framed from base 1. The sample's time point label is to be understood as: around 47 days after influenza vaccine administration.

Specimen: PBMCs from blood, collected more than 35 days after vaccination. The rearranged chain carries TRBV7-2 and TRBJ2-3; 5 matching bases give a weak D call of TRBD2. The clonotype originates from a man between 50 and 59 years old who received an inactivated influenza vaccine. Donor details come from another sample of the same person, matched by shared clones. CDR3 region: CASSLDVGALSDTQYF. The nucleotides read TGTGCCAGCAGCTTAGATGTGGGAGCTCTGTCAGATACGCAGTATTTT.